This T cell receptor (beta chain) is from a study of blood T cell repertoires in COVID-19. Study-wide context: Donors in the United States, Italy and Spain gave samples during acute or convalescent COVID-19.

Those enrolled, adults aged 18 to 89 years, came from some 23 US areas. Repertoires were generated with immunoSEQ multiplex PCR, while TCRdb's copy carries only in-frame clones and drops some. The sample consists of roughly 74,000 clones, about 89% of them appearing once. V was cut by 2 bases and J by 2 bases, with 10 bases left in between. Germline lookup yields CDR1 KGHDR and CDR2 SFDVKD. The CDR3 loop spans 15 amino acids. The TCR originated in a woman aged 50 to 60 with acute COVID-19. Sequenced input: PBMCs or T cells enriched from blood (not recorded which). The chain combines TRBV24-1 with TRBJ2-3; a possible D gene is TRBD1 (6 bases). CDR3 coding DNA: TGTGCCACCAGTGATTACAGGGTCTACACAGATACGCAGTATTTT. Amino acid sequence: CATSDYRVYTDTQYF.